The 9 T cell receptor beta chains in this list originate from one sample, sequenced in a study of blood T cell repertoires in COVID-19. This table comes from immunoSEQ multiplex PCR, and its TCRdb copy is limited to in-frame clones, with some not included. The sample records about 180,000 clones, around 77% being singletons. The material sequenced was peripheral blood. These receptors were taken from a man in his 70s with active or convalescent COVID-19.

The CDR3: CASSERPGLHYEQYF. The CDR3 coding sequence is TGTGCCAGCAGTGAACGTCCGGGACTTCACTACGAGCAGTACTTC. V is TRBV2 and J is TRBJ2-7; D possibly corresponds to TRBD2 (6 bases). There are 15 residues in the CDR3. The ends were cut back, 2 bases at V and 3 bases at J, with 14 bases in the middle. Germline V gives CDR1 SNHLY, CDR2 FYNNEI.

The genes are TRBV28 and TRBJ1-5; possibly TRBD1 for D (5 bases). This CDR3 region has 17 residues. The V end was cut by 4 bases, the J end by 6 bases, with 22 bases between. CDR1 is MDHEN, CDR2 SYDVKM, per germline. The DNA of the CDR3 is TGTGCCAGCAGTTCCGGGACCCATAGTGGAGCGGGTCAGCCCCAGCATTTT. This gives the protein CASSSGTHSGAGQPQHF.

The V call is TRBV30, the J call TRBJ2-7, with 7 bases matching TRBD1. The junction had 7 bases not matched to a gene; V was cut back by 3 bases and J by 2 bases. The V gene's germline CDR1 is GTSNPN and CDR2 SVGIG (reference sequence). This CDR3 has 14 residues. CDR3 loop: CAWSPGTATYEQYF. The CDR3 region has the DNA TGTGCCTGGAGCCCCGGGACAGCGACCTACGAGCAGTACTTC.

The V and J genes are TRBV12-2 and TRBJ1-2. TRBV12-2 is a listed pseudogene. This CDR3 comprises 17 residues. The CDR3 is CASRFPSVGNPNYGYTF. DNA for the CDR3: TGTGCAAGTCGCTTTCCTTCGGTCGGTAACCCTAACTATGGCTACACCTTC.

The V and J genes are TRBV7-6 and TRBJ1-1; maybe TRBD1 (5 bases). Trimming cost V 5 bases and J 1 base, with 14 bases left between them. This CDR3 has 15 amino acids. The germline V gene has CDR1 SGHVS and CDR2 FNYEAQ. The CDR3 DNA sequence: TGTGCCAGCAGCCAACTAACAGGTGGGAACACTGAAGCTTTCTTT. It specifies CASSQLTGGNTEAFF. The whole variable domain, remainder taken from reference TRBV7-6 and TRBJ1-1, is GAGVSQSPRYKVTKRGQDVALRCDPISGHVSLYWYRQALGQGPEFLTYFNYEAQQDKSGLPNDRFSAERPEGSISTLTIQRTEQRDSAMYRCASSQLTGGNTEAFFGQGTRLTVV.

This sequence joins TRBV27 and TRBJ2-3, with 14 bases lining up with TRBD2. Losses at the gene ends were 0 bases for V and 7 bases for J; bases not matched to a gene: 9. The germline gives CDR1 MNHEY, CDR2 SMNVEV (reference sequence). The CDR3 runs to 18 residues. As DNA, the CDR3 is TGTGCCAGCAGTTTATCGTCGGGACTAGCGGGAGAGGGAAATACGCAGTATTTT. Translated: CASSLSSGLAGEGNTQYF.

This clone was detected once. The chain joins TRBV4-1 to TRBJ2-3; 12 bases align to TRBD2. Germline assignment: CDR1 MGHRA and CDR2 YSYEKL. CDR3 length: 17 residues. J gave up 0 bases and V 2 bases, and 3 bases lay outside the gene matches. The chain's CDR3 is CASSQWTSGDSTDTQYF. DNA of the CDR3: TGCGCCAGCAGCCAATGGACTAGCGGGGATAGCACAGATACGCAGTATTTT.

This sequence joins TRBV28 and TRBJ1-3; the match to TRBD1 covers 9 bases. Germline V gene data show CDR1 as MDHEN and CDR2 as SYDVKM. The CDR3 spans 16 residues. J gave up 2 bases and V 4 bases, and 6 bases lay outside the gene matches. Here the CDR3 reads CASSSTGTGTGNTIYF. The CDR3 DNA reads as TGTGCCAGCAGTTCCACCGGGACAGGGACTGGAAACACCATATATTTT.

The V call is TRBV2, the J call TRBJ2-1; 8 bases line up with TRBD1. The V segment lost 2 bases and the J segment 5 bases; nucleotides outside the gene matches: 5. The germline CDR1 and CDR2 sequences are SNHLY and FYNNEI. The CDR3 is 15 residues long. CDR3 loop: CASSEIQGANNEQFF. As DNA, the CDR3 is TGTGCCAGCAGTGAAATCCAGGGGGCTAACAATGAGCAGTTCTTC.